This entry is about one T cell receptor beta chain. This record belongs to a study of T cell responses to AZD1222 COVID-19 vaccine. Method: immunoSEQ multiplex PCR; TCRdb's copy keeps in-frame clones and lacks some. The data show some 130,000 clones, about nine tenths seen once. The CDR3 consists of 14 residues. CDR1 and CDR2 (germline): WNHNN, SYGVQD (reference sequence). V shed 3 bases and J shed 2 bases, with 8 bases lying between them. The chain employs TRBV10-1 and TRBJ2-1; D remains ambiguous. Material: peripheral blood, obtained on day 0 of AZD1222 vaccination. This TCR came from an adult in good health. The DNA of the CDR3 is TGCGCCAGCAGTGACCCGTGGACCTACAATGAGCAGTTCTTC. It translates to CASSDPWTYNEQFF.